This T cell receptor (beta chain) was observed in a study of CD4 T cells in relation to SARS-CoV-2 and coronaviruses. Study-wide context: After 10 days of antigen culture, PBMC TCR beta CDR3s were sequenced.

Before the COVID-19 pandemic, during about 2011-2019, CD4+ T cells were taken from unexposed donors. Isolation of CD4+ T cells took place after around 11 days in culture. Notes on this clone: Its antigen remains unknown.

Using immunoSEQ multiplex PCR, the repertoire was profiled, and TCRdb retains in-frame clones only, with some absent. The data contain tens of thousands of clones, about three quarters of them singletons. The receptor was isolated from a human donor in good health. The specimen was CD4+ T cells from PBMCs, cultured in vitro.

CDR3 in DNA: TGTGCCAGCAGTGAATACGGACATCAAGCAGACACAGATACGCAGTATTTT. Encoded protein: CASSEYGHQADTDTQYF. V usage is TRBV25-1 and J usage is TRBJ2-3; D may be TRBD1 (5 bases). The CDR3 is 17 amino acids. V lost 0 bases and J 2 bases, leaving 15 bases between the germline ends. Germline CDR1 and CDR2: MGHDK and SYGVNS.